This T cell receptor beta chain is drawn from a study of cytomegalovirus exposure and HLA in healthy donors. The PCR contained 60 Vbeta and 13 Jbeta primers. Clones were read by immunoSEQ multiplex PCR, and TCRdb kept only the in-frame ones, dropping some. This sample has under 150,000 clones, with roughly 79% found just once. The CDR3 loop spans 14 amino acids. Germline V gene data show CDR1 as SEHNR and CDR2 as FQNEAQ (reference sequence). J lost 7 bases, V lost 2 bases, and 6 bases had no gene match. Findings and caveats of the study: An analysis was carried out later, and it reportedly showed fewer N-insertions in an Asian-associated ancestry cluster than the 666-donor mean.

For this clone: Its antigen is not known.

Sequencing input: PBMCs. The chain is built from TRBV7-9 and TRBJ1-1; 8 bases are a match to TRBD1. This clonotype was sampled from a boy aged 2 to 10 in good health and CMV-seronegative. CDR3 nucleotide sequence: TGTGCCAGCAGCTTAATCAGGGGGCGGATTGAAGCTTTCTTT. Encoded protein: CASSLIRGRIEAFF.